This passage covers 8 T cell receptor beta chains from one sample sequenced in a study of blood T cells in healthy people across ages. With a J-beta primer mix and a sample-barcoded 5' primer, a second PCR ran about 7 to 12 cycles. TCRdb used MiXCR to reprocess the 5' RACE reads, holding one entry per CDR3 protein. The sample consists of about 730,000 distinct CDR3 sequences, around 46% of them appearing once. Sequencing was carried out using blood. These receptors originate from a woman aged 60-75 years in good health.

J is TRBJ1-5 and V is TRBV10-3; D is perhaps TRBD1 (5 bases). The V end lost 3 bases, the J end lost 7 bases, and 10 bases lay between the germline ends. Per germline, CDR1 ENHRY and CDR2 SYGVKD. The CDR3 covers 13 residues. CDR3 coding DNA: TGTGCCATCAGTGAAGGGGTAGACCAGCCCCAGCATTTT. It specifies CAISEGVDQPQHF.

The count of this clonotype is one. The chain joins TRBV20-1 to TRBJ2-3; TRBD2 matches at 10 bases. The germline CDR1 and CDR2 sequences are DFQATT and SNEGSKA (reference sequence). The CDR3 has 14 residues. Unmatched junction bases numbered 8, after V lost 6 bases and J lost 5 bases. DNA of the CDR3: TGCAGTGCCCTAAGCGGGAGGGTTGGAGATACGCAGTATTTT. This gives the protein CSALSGRVGDTQYF.

This chain joins TRBV20-1 and TRBJ2-2; possibly TRBD2 for D (5 bases). Germline V gives CDR1 DFQATT, CDR2 SNEGSKA (reference sequence). This CDR3 spans 13 amino acids. The ends were cut back, 5 bases at V and 4 bases at J, with 11 bases in the middle. This chain's CDR3 is CSAGREGTGELFF. The CDR3 DNA reads as TGCAGTGCTGGGCGTGAGGGCACCGGGGAGCTGTTTTTT.

Notes on this clonotype: Just one base apart from a much larger clone, this may be a read error. The chain joins TRBV5-1 to TRBJ2-1; 13 bases match TRBD2. Losses at the gene ends were 1 base for V and 11 bases for J; bases not matched to a gene: 12. Germline CDR1 reads SGHRS; CDR2 reads YFSETQ. This CDR3 has 17 amino acids. CDR3 amino acids: CASSLQVLAGGPDKQFF. The CDR3, as DNA: TGCGCCAGCAGCTTGCAGGTACTAGCGGGGGGGCCCGATAAGCAGTTCTTC.

This clonotype was recorded at least ten times. The V and J genes are TRBV6-5 and TRBJ2-7, with D hard to call. The CDR3 loop spans 17 amino acids. Germline assignment: CDR1 MNHEY and CDR2 SVGAGI. Trimming left V 0 bases short and J 3 bases short, with 18 bases between. The CDR3 sequence: CASSYSRSAASSYEQYF. The CDR3, as DNA: TGTGCCAGCAGTTACTCGAGGTCGGCAGCCTCAAGCTACGAGCAGTACTTC.

This clonotype is a singleton in its sample. CDR3 region: CASSLVAQDGCTEAFF. The CDR3 nucleotides read TGCGCCAGCAGCTTGGTGGCCCAAGACGGGTGCACTGAAGCTTTCTTT. The gene calls are TRBV5-1 and TRBJ1-1; D remains unclear. The V end lost 0 bases, the J end lost 4 bases, and 16 bases lay between the germline ends. CDR1 is SGHRS and CDR2 is YFSETQ in the germline V gene. The CDR3 length is 16 residues.

At least ten counts were recorded for this clonotype. This chain links TRBV7-9 with TRBJ1-2; D is unclear. This CDR3 region has 13 residues. V lost 5 bases, J lost 4 bases, and 11 bases lay in between. The germline CDR1 and CDR2 sequences are SEHNR and FQNEAQ (reference sequence). Written as DNA, the CDR3 is TGTGCCAGCAGCAAAGAAGTGGGCTATGGCTACACCTTC. Translation: CASSKEVGYGYTF.

This clonotype was detected only a few times. The V and J genes are TRBV7-9 and TRBJ2-5; D remains ambiguous. The CDR3 runs to 14 residues. V was shortened by 1 base and J by 11 bases, with 17 bases between the two germline ends. Germline V lookup: CDR1 SEHNR, CDR2 FQNEAQ (reference sequence). As DNA, the CDR3 is TGTGCCAGCAGCTTAGAGTACCCGTCCCATGAGCAGTACTTC. Translating it yields CASSLEYPSHEQYF.